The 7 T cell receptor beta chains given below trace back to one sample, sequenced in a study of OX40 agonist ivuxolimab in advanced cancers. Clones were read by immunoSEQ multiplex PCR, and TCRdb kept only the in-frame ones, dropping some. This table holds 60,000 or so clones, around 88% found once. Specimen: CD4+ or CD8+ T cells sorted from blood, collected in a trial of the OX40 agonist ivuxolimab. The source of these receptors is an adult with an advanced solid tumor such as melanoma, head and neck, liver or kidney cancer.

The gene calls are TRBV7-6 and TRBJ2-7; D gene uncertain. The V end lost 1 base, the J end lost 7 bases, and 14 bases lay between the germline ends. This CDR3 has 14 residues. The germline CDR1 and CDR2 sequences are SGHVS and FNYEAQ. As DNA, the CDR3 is TGTGCCAGCAGCTTAGTTTTGCGGTGGAAGGAGCAGTACTTC. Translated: CASSLVLRWKEQYF.

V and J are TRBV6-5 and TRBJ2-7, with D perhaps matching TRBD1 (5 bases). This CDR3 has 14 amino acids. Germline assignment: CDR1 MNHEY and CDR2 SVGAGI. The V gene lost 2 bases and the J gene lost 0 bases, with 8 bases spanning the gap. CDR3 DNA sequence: TGTGCCAGCAGTTACGGCAGGGCCTCCTACGAGCAGTACTTC. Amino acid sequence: CASSYGRASYEQYF.

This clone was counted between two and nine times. The CDR3 DNA follows: TGTGCCAGCAGCTTACGGGCAGCCCAAGAGACCCAGTACTTC. It specifies CASSLRAAQETQYF. The chain has TRBV11-3 and TRBJ2-5; D call uncertain. The CDR3 is 14 residues long. V lost 2 bases, J lost 1 base, and 8 bases lay in between. Germline-derived CDR1 and CDR2 are SGHNT and YENEEA. Supplemented by reference TRBV11-3 and TRBJ2-5, the full variable domain reads EAGVVQSPRYKIIEKKQPVAFWCNPISGHNTLYWYLQNLGQGPELLIRYENEEAVDDSQLPKDRFSAERLKGVDSTLKIQPAELGDSAVYLCASSLRAAQETQYFGPGTRLLVL.

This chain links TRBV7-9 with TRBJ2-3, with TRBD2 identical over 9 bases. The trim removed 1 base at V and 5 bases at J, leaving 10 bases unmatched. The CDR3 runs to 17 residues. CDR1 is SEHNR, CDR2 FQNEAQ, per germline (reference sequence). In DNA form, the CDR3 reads TGTGCCAGCAGCTTAGTAGGGGCTAGCGGGATGGGAGATACGCAGTATTTT. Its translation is CASSLVGASGMGDTQYF.

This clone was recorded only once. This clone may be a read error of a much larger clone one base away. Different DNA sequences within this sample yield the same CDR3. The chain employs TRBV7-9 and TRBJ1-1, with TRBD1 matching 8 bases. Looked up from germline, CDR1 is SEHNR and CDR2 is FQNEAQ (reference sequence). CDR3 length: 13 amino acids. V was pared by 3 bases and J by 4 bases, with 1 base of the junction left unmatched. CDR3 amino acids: CASSLTGVTEAFF. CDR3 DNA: TGTGCCAGCAGCTTGACAGGGGTCACTGAAGCTTTCTTT.

CDR3 in amino acids: CASSISIGGSEAFF. CDR3 coding DNA: TGTGCCAGTAGTATAAGTATTGGGGGGAGTGAAGCTTTCTTT. This chain connects TRBV19 to TRBJ1-1, with a tentative D call TRBD1 (5 bases). V was clipped by 2 bases and J by 7 bases, with 14 bases between them. This CDR3 has 14 amino acids. In germline, CDR1 is LNHDA, CDR2 SQIVND (reference sequence).

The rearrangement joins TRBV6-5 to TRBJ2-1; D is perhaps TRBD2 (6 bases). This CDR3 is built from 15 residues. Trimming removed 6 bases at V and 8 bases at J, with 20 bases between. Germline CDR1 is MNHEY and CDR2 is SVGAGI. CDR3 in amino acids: CASSSDYLQGDEQFF. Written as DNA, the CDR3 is TGTGCCAGCAGCTCGGACTACCTTCAGGGCGATGAGCAGTTCTTC.